Below, one T cell receptor beta chain is given with its context. Its antigen is still unknown. CDR1 is MGHRA, CDR2 YSYEKL, per germline. V shed 0 bases and J shed 7 bases, with 3 bases lying between them. The CDR3 covers 12 residues. The source of the sample is a study of PD-1 blockade in classical Hodgkin lymphoma. Whole-study results and caveats: It was reported that newly diagnosed patients had less baseline TCR diversity than healthy donors. Complete responders started with a diversity level that resembled newly diagnosed patients at baseline. Researchers reported that CD4+ TCR diversity, though not CD8+, rose significantly by C4D1.

Brentuximab vedotin exposure varied, and every patient relapsed after autologous stem cell transplantation. Best responses were complete response, partial response or progressive disease. The assay was immunoSEQ multiplex PCR, and TCRdb's table has in-frame clones only and misses some. Of 20,000 to 25,000 clones in the sample, about 86% were seen once. Sequenced material: peripheral blood mononuclear cells (PBMCs), taken before the second cycle of nivolumab. The chain has TRBV4-1 and TRBJ1-4, with D unclear. The receptor's source is a human donor with classical Hodgkin lymphoma. In DNA form, the CDR3 reads TGCGCCAGCAGCCAAGAACCTGAAAAACTGTTTTTT. It translates to CASSQEPEKLFF.